The 5 T cell receptor beta chains presented below share a single source sample, sequenced in a study of T cell responses to AZD1222 COVID-19 vaccine. The method was immunoSEQ multiplex PCR; TCRdb's version includes in-frame clones alone and lacks a portion of them. The sample carries about 160,000 clones, 90% to 95% recorded once. The starting material was peripheral blood, obtained on day 0 of AZD1222 vaccination. These receptors were collected from an adult in good health.

This chain links TRBV5-4 with TRBJ2-1, with TRBD1 identical over 7 bases. CDR3 length: 11 amino acids. The J segment lost 12 bases and the V segment lost 1 base, leaving 1 base of the junction unmatched. Germline assignment: CDR1 SGHNT and CDR2 YYREEE (reference sequence). This chain's CDR3 is CASSLRDRQFF. The CDR3 DNA follows: TGTGCCAGCAGCTTGCGGGACAGGCAGTTCTTC.

V usage is TRBV15 and J usage is TRBJ1-1, with TRBD1 matching 11 bases. This CDR3 comprises 15 residues. Germline V CDR1 and CDR2: LNHNV, YYDKDF (reference sequence). The junction had 3 bases not matched to a gene; V was cut back by 1 base and J by 5 bases. The DNA for the CDR3 is TGTGCCACCAGCAGAGGGGGGACAGGGGGAACTGAAGCTTTCTTT. Translation: CATSRGGTGGTEAFF. Full variable domain (missing parts from reference TRBV15 and TRBJ1-1): DAMVIQNPRYQVTQFGKPVTLSCSQTLNHNVMYWYQQKSSQAPKLLFHYYDKDFNNEADTPDNFQSRRPNTSFCFLDIRSPGLGDTAMYLCATSRGGTGGTEAFFGQGTRLTVV.

The chain carries TRBV19 and TRBJ1-1; maybe TRBD1 (5 bases). The CDR3 runs to 14 residues. Trimming took off 3 bases at V and 3 bases at J, with 11 bases between the two ends. The germline CDR1 and CDR2 sequences are LNHDA and SQIVND (reference sequence). The CDR3 DNA follows: TGTGCCAGTAGTATCCGGGGGGATTACACTGAAGCTTTCTTT. This encodes CASSIRGDYTEAFF.

The rearrangement links TRBV19 to TRBJ1-5; unclear D gene. The germline CDR1 and CDR2 sequences are LNHDA and SQIVND (reference sequence). This CDR3 contains 13 residues. Trimming took 3 bases from V and 5 from J, leaving 8 bases between them. This CDR3 is CASSMQKDQPQHF. The CDR3 DNA follows: TGTGCCAGTAGTATGCAGAAAGATCAGCCCCAGCATTTT. Based on the CDR3 plus reference TRBV19 and TRBJ1-5, the full variable domain is DGGITQSPKYLFRKEGQNVTLSCEQNLNHDAMYWYRQDPGQGLRLIYYSQIVNDFQKGDIAEGYSVSREKKESFPLTVTSAQKNPTAFYLCASSMQKDQPQHFGDGTRLSIL.

The rearrangement links TRBV7-9 to TRBJ2-1; 8 bases align to TRBD2. CDR1 SEHNR and CDR2 FQNEAQ come from the germline V gene (reference sequence). The CDR3 is made up of 16 amino acids. V was pared by 5 bases and J by 2 bases, with 8 bases of the junction left unmatched. The CDR3 DNA reads TGTGCCAGCAGCACCGGGGGGGGCGGGCCCTACAATGAGCAGTTCTTC. Translation gives CASSTGGGGPYNEQFF.